Presented here are 30 T cell receptor beta chains from one specimen sequenced in a study of metastatic and nonmetastatic thyroid tumors. TCRdb used MiXCR to call clones anew from the PCR reads. The profile shows a few thousand clones, roughly 37% of them singletons. Each patient went into thyroid surgery without having received any treatment. Sample: adjacent normal tissue. These receptor sequences come from a female donor with papillary thyroid cancer or a benign thyroid nodule (not recorded which). Some clones in this sample may be carry-over from other donors' samples.

This clone was detected only once. The final CDR3 position lacks the conserved phenylalanine or tryptophan, pointing to a likely read error. It is unclear where the CDR3 begins or ends on the DNA, so no DNA is shown, and the CDR3 is as TCRdb lists it. V usage is TRBV27 and J usage is TRBJ2-2; TRBD1 was called by the table and not checked on the DNA. Germline V gene sequence: CDR1 MNHEY, CDR2 SMNVEV (reference sequence). The CDR3 has 14 amino acids, counting both end residues. The CDR3 is CASSFGTLTGELYY.

The genes are TRBV11-2 and TRBJ2-7, with D possibly being TRBD2 (5 bases). CDR1 is SGHAT and CDR2 is FQNNGV in the germline V gene. The CDR3 loop spans 13 amino acids. V lost 0 bases and J lost 10, with 13 bases in between. The CDR3 here is CASSLEPRGVQYF. In nucleotides, the CDR3 is TGTGCCAGCAGCTTAGAACCACGGGGTGTACAGTACTTC.

This clone ranks as large. Here the CDR3 reads CASSRQPYEQYF. CDR3 sequence (DNA): TGTGCCAGCAGTCGACAGCCCTACGAGCAGTACTTC. The rearrangement links TRBV28 to TRBJ2-7, with a weak D call TRBD1 (5 bases). Germline V gives CDR1 MDHEN, CDR2 SYDVKM. This CDR3 is built from 12 residues. V lost 5 bases and J lost 2, with 7 bases in between. Looking up the rest from reference TRBV28 and TRBJ2-7 gives the full variable domain: DVKVTQSSRYLVKRTGEKVFLECVQDMDHENMFWYRQDPGLGLRLIYFSYDVKMKEKGDIPEGYSVSREKKERFSLILESASTNQTSMYLCASSRQPYEQYFGPGTRLTVT.

The chain links TRBV20-1 to TRBJ1-1, with TRBD1 as a possible D gene (6 bases). The germline V gene encodes CDR1 DFQATT and CDR2 SNEGSKA (reference sequence). This CDR3 is built from 13 residues. V gave up 3 bases and J gave up 6 bases, with 14 bases separating them. DNA of the CDR3: TGCAGTGCTAGCGGGGGCGCGGGTGCTGAAGCTTTCTTT. Its protein is CSASGGAGAEAFF.

Details on this clone: The conserved phenylalanine or tryptophan is not found at the CDR3 terminus, so this likely reflects a read error. V and J are TRBV6-5 and TRBJ2-2; TRBD2 might be the D (6 bases). Germline lookup yields CDR1 MNHEY and CDR2 SVGAGI. The CDR3 length is 17 residues. Trimming stripped 2 bases from V and 7 bases from J, with 20 bases between. CDR3 sequence (DNA): TGTGCCAGCAGTTACCGCGGGGTGCGTTGGACGGTCGGGGAGCTGTTTCTT. This sequence encodes CASSYRGVRWTVGELFL.

The V gene is TRBV11-2, the J gene TRBJ2-1; 7 positions match TRBD1. There are 16 residues in the CDR3. The germline V gene encodes CDR1 SGHAT and CDR2 FQNNGV. V lost 4 bases and J lost 8; bases outside the gene matches: 14. The CDR3 nucleotides read TGTGCCAGCAGCTCCTATGGGGGTTACAGGGGATATGAGCAGTTCTTC. It is translated as CASSSYGGYRGYEQFF. Full variable domain (remainder filled in from reference TRBV11-2 and TRBJ2-1): EAGVAQSPRYKIIEKRQSVAFWCNPISGHATLYWYQQILGQGPKLLIQFQNNGVVDDSQLPKDRFSAERLKGVDSTLKIQPAKLEDSAVYLCASSSYGGYRGYEQFFGPGTRLTVL.

This clone was recorded a few times. This chain uses TRBV27 with TRBJ2-7; 8 nucleotides line up with TRBD1. The J segment lost 3 bases and the V segment lost 2 bases, leaving 6 bases of the junction unmatched. The CDR3 has 15 amino acids. In germline, CDR1 is MNHEY, CDR2 SMNVEV (reference sequence). CDR3 loop: CASSLQGTGVYEQYF. The CDR3 nucleotides are TGTGCCAGCAGTTTACAAGGGACAGGTGTCTACGAGCAGTACTTC.

This clone has just a few counts. The chain carries TRBV20-1 and TRBJ2-7; possibly TRBD1 or TRBD2 for D (5 bases each). This CDR3 contains 13 residues. V shed 1 base and J shed 6 bases, with 13 bases lying between them. The germline V gene has CDR1 DFQATT and CDR2 SNEGSKA (reference sequence). The CDR3 region has the DNA TGCAGTGCTAGAGGGGCAGGTGGGACCGAGCAGTACTTC. Protein sequence: CSARGAGGTEQYF.

A few counts support this clone. The rearrangement links TRBV20-1 to TRBJ2-7, with TRBD2 identical over 15 bases. The CDR3 extends over 14 amino acids. The V gene's germline CDR1 is DFQATT and CDR2 SNEGSKA (reference sequence). The ends lost 3 bases at V and 7 bases at J; junction bases unmatched: 4. The CDR3 DNA follows: TGCAGTGCTAGCCCCGGGACTAGCGGGGGGGAGCAGTACTTC. Translation: CSASPGTSGGEQYF.

The rearrangement links TRBV7-2 to TRBJ2-7; 9 nucleotides line up with TRBD1. The CDR3 runs to 15 residues. Per germline, CDR1 SGHTA and CDR2 FQGNSA. V dropped 5 bases and J dropped 4; count of bases not matched to a gene: 9. CDR3 in DNA: TGTGCCAGCAGCCTTACCGGGACAGGGTCTTACGAGCAGTACTTC. As protein: CASSLTGTGSYEQYF.

In regard to this clone: The sample contains more than one DNA sequence encoding this CDR3. This rearrangement joins TRBV30 to TRBJ2-7; TRBD1 matches 7 bases. The CDR3 sequence is 14 residues long. Germline CDR1 reads GTSNPN; CDR2 reads SVGIG (reference sequence). The trim removed 0 bases at V and 4 bases at J, leaving 6 bases unmatched. This chain's CDR3 is CAWSVSGTAYEQYF. The CDR3 DNA is TGTGCCTGGAGTGTTTCCGGGACAGCTTACGAGCAGTACTTC.

The rearrangement uses TRBV10-3 and TRBJ2-1; D possibly corresponds to TRBD1 (5 bases). This CDR3 is built from 13 residues. The germline V gene has CDR1 ENHRY and CDR2 SYGVKD. Trimming left V 3 bases short and J 7 bases short, with 10 bases between. The DNA of the CDR3 is TGTGCCATCAGTGACAGGGATCCTAATGAGCAGTTCTTC. As protein: CAISDRDPNEQFF.

The genes are TRBV5-1 and TRBJ2-7; TRBD1 agrees at 7 bases. V dropped 4 bases and J dropped 3; count of bases not matched to a gene: 7. Germline CDR1 reads SGHRS; CDR2 reads YFSETQ. The CDR3 contains 14 residues. For the CDR3, the DNA is TGCGCCAGCAGCGTCGGGACAGCAGGCTACGAGCAGTACTTC. Translating it yields CASSVGTAGYEQYF. The full variable domain, completed using reference TRBV5-1 and TRBJ2-7, is KAGVTQTPRYLIKTRGQQVTLSCSPISGHRSVSWYQQTPGQGLQFLFEYFSETQRNKGNFPGRFSGRQFSNSRSEMNVSTLELGDSALYLCASSVGTAGYEQYFGPGTRLTVT.

This clone was seen more than once but under ten times. This rearrangement joins TRBV19 to TRBJ2-2, with TRBD1 matching 9 bases. The trim removed 5 bases at V and 4 bases at J, leaving 8 bases unmatched. The CDR3 has 16 residues. Germline lookup yields CDR1 LNHDA and CDR2 SQIVND (reference sequence). CDR3 sequence (DNA): TGTGCCAGTAGTGTAATACAGGGGGCGGGCACCGGGGAGCTGTTTTTT. This translates into CASSVIQGAGTGELFF. The full variable domain, its missing parts supplied by reference TRBV19 and TRBJ2-2, is DGGITQSPKYLFRKEGQNVTLSCEQNLNHDAMYWYRQDPGQGLRLIYYSQIVNDFQKGDIAEGYSVSREKKESFPLTVTSAQKNPTAFYLCASSVIQGAGTGELFFGEGSRLTVL.

This clone occurred a few times. V and J are TRBV6-1 and TRBJ1-5; tentatively, D is TRBD1 (5 bases). The CDR3 totals 16 residues. Germline V gene sequence: CDR1 MNHNS, CDR2 SASEGT. Deletions cut 6 bases from V and 0 bases from J, with 15 bases between. The CDR3 DNA sequence: TGTGCCAGCAGAGTCGGGGGGACGTATAGCAATCAGCCCCAGCATTTT. It is translated as CASRVGGTYSNQPQHF.

The chain recombines TRBV5-1 with TRBJ2-1, with D possibly matching TRBD1 (6 bases). This CDR3 is 11 amino acids long. Per germline, CDR1 SGHRS and CDR2 YFSETQ. The V and J ends lost 5 bases and 8 bases respectively, with 8 bases between them. The CDR3 coding sequence is TGCGCCAGCAGACAGGGCCATGAGCAGTTCTTC. Encoded protein: CASRQGHEQFF. The full variable domain, in which reference TRBV5-1 and TRBJ2-1 provide the parts outside the CDR3, is KAGVTQTPRYLIKTRGQQVTLSCSPISGHRSVSWYQQTPGQGLQFLFEYFSETQRNKGNFPGRFSGRQFSNSRSEMNVSTLELGDSALYLCASRQGHEQFFGPGTRLTVL.

This clone is labeled as hyperexpanded. V gene TRBV30 combines with J gene TRBJ2-2; D possibly corresponds to TRBD2 (6 bases). Germline assignment: CDR1 GTSNPN and CDR2 SVGIG (reference sequence). The CDR3 has 14 amino acids. V was trimmed by 7 bases and J by 5 bases, leaving 17 bases between them. CDR3: CASTRDGGTGELFF. CDR3 coding DNA: TGTGCCTCCACCCGGGACGGAGGGACCGGGGAGCTGTTTTTT.

The chain has TRBV4-1 and TRBJ1-1, with D unresolved. Germline assignment: CDR1 MGHRA and CDR2 YSYEKL. The CDR3 covers 15 residues. Trimming took off 4 bases at V and 0 bases at J, with 12 bases between the two ends. The CDR3 here is CASSPSAGVNTEAFF. DNA for the CDR3: TGCGCCAGCAGCCCTTCAGCCGGCGTGAACACTGAAGCTTTCTTT.

The chain combines TRBV5-1 with TRBJ2-6, with D possibly TRBD1 on 6 matching bases. Between the trimmed V and J ends, which lost 0 bases and 0 bases, there was a span of 10 bases. Looked up from germline, CDR1 is SGHRS and CDR2 is YFSETQ. There are 17 residues in the CDR3. The CDR3 region is CASSLGTVTSGANVLTF. The CDR3 bases are TGCGCCAGCAGCTTGGGGACAGTAACCTCTGGGGCCAACGTCCTGACTTTC.

In this sample, this clone is large. V is TRBV7-8 and J is TRBJ1-5, with no clear D. Trimming stripped 5 bases from V and 5 bases from J, with 16 bases between. This CDR3 has 15 amino acids. Looked up from germline, CDR1 is SGHVS and CDR2 is FQNEAQ. The CDR3 DNA reads as TGTGCCAGCAGCCCTCCCGGAGTGGGTGATCAGCCCCAGCATTTT. Its protein product is CASSPPGVGDQPQHF.

This clone was detected a few times. The V call is TRBV6-2 or TRBV6-3, the J call TRBJ2-2, with 9 nucleotides matching TRBD1. Germline V gene lookup returns CDR1 MNHEY and CDR2 SVGEGT. V shed 5 bases and J 10 bases; nucleotides not matched to a gene: 8. This CDR3 comprises 14 residues. Written as DNA, the CDR3 is TGTGCCAGCAGTCCGGGGACAGGGCTGCTGGAGCTGTTTTTT. The encoded protein is CASSPGTGLLELFF.

This clone was observed a handful of times. The chain combines TRBV9 with TRBJ2-5, with 7 bases fitting TRBD1. V lost 2 bases, J lost 3 bases, and 7 bases stayed unmatched. Germline V lookup: CDR1 SGDLS, CDR2 YYNGEE. CDR3 length: 15 residues. This chain's CDR3 is CASSVTGSIEETQYF. CDR3 in DNA: TGTGCCAGCAGCGTGACAGGGTCTATCGAAGAGACCCAGTACTTC.

This clone was counted only a few times. This chain connects TRBV6-4 to TRBJ1-5, with unresolved D. CDR1 is MRHNA and CDR2 is SNTAGT in the germline V gene. V was shortened by 5 bases and J by 7 bases, with 15 bases between the two germline ends. CDR3 length equals 14 residues. CDR3 amino acids: CASSNEGSAQPQHF. The CDR3 DNA reads TGTGCCAGCAGTAATGAGGGTTCAGCCCAGCCCCAGCATTTT.

The rearrangement links TRBV7-2 to TRBJ2-1; 10 positions match TRBD2. This CDR3 contains 14 residues. CDR1 is SGHTA, CDR2 FQGNSA, per germline. V was clipped by 6 bases and J by 5 bases; unmatched bases: 4. DNA for the CDR3: TGTGCCAGCAGTATACTAGCGGGGAACAATGAGCAGTTCTTC. Residues: CASSILAGNNEQFF.

The V call is TRBV12-3 or TRBV12-4, the J call TRBJ2-1; TRBD2 matches at 14 bases. V was pared by 6 bases and J by 4 bases, with 8 bases of the junction left unmatched. The CDR3 covers 17 residues. Here the CDR3 reads CASSKAGLAGGYNEQFF. The CDR3 coding sequence is TGTGCCAGCAGCAAAGCCGGACTAGCGGGAGGATACAATGAGCAGTTCTTC.

Concerning this clone itself: The missing conserved phenylalanine or tryptophan at the end of this CDR3 makes a read error likely. V and J are TRBV7-2 and TRBJ1-2; the D is unclear. V lost 5 bases and J lost 2, with 6 bases in between. The germline V gene has CDR1 SGHTA and CDR2 FQGNSA. The CDR3 contains 12 residues. In DNA form, the CDR3 reads TGTGCCAGCAGCCCCCGAAACTATGGCTACACCCTC. Protein: CASSPRNYGYTL.

The rearrangement links TRBV20-1 to TRBJ2-1; 11 bases line up with TRBD2. The length of the CDR3 is 13 residues. Germline lookup yields CDR1 DFQATT and CDR2 SNEGSKA (reference sequence). Unmatched junction bases numbered 7, after V lost 6 bases and J lost 9 bases. The CDR3 DNA reads as TGCAGTGCGAGGGTAGCGGGGGGGTTTGAGCAGTTCTTC. Amino acid sequence: CSARVAGGFEQFF.

This rearrangement joins TRBV5-1 to TRBJ2-2; 10 bases map to TRBD1. The CDR3 is made up of 14 amino acids. Germline V lookup: CDR1 SGHRS, CDR2 YFSETQ. J was trimmed by 3 bases and V by 9 bases; bases with no gene match: 5. CDR3 DNA: TGCGCCAACGCCGGGACAGGGGACACCGGGGAGCTGTTTTTT. Its translation is CANAGTGDTGELFF.

This clone was seen only once. The chain couples TRBV11-1 to TRBJ2-3; 8 nucleotides align to TRBD1. Germline V gene data show CDR1 as SGHAT and CDR2 as FQDESV (reference sequence). V lost 3 bases, J lost 2 bases, and 4 bases stayed unmatched. The CDR3 consists of 15 residues. This CDR3 reads CASSLTGVPTDTQYF. As DNA, the CDR3 is TGTGCCAGCAGCTTGACAGGGGTTCCCACAGATACGCAGTATTTT.

The chain employs TRBV11-3 and TRBJ2-5; D is undetermined. The CDR3 sequence is 13 residues long. Trimming removed 2 bases from V and 4 bases from J, with 8 bases in between. The germline gives CDR1 SGHNT, CDR2 YENEEA. The CDR3 loop reads CASSLTKGETQYF. In DNA, the CDR3 is TGTGCCAGCAGCTTAACCAAGGGAGAGACCCAGTACTTC.